This TCR beta chain was sequenced in a study of response to subunit inactivated influenza vaccine. Findings of the study overall: Every seasonal influenza vaccination brings in few new T cells, the authors suggested.

TCRdb itself ran the RT-PCR reads through MiXCR, one entry per CDR3 protein. Counted here are about 570,000 distinct CDR3 sequences, about an eighth occurring once; the ten biggest clones make up 9.5% to 13%. CDR3 length: 15 amino acids. Germline CDR1 is LGHNA and CDR2 is YNFKEQ. Points on this clonotype: Its antigen is not identified. The junction does not match germline at one end; this may be a read error.

The sequencing used PBMCs from blood, collected on the day of vaccination. This sequence was found in a man aged 45 to 65 who received an inactivated influenza vaccine. The chain has TRBV4-2 and TRBJ2-7; maybe TRBD1 (5 bases). Here the CDR3 reads CAGSQGARTSYEQYF. CDR3 nucleotides: TGTGCCGGCAGCCAAGGGGCGAGAACCTCCTACGAGCAGTACTTC.